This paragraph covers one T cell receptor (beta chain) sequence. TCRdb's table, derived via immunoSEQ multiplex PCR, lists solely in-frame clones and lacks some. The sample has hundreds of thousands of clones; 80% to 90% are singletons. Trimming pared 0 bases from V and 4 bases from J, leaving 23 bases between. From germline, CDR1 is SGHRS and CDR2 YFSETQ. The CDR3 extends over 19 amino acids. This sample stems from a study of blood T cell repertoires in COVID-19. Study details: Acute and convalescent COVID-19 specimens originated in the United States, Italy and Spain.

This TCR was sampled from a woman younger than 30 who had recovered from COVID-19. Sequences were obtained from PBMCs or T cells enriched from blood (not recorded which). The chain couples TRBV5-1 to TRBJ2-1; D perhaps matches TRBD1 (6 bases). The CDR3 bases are TGCGCCAGCAGCTTGGGGTTGCGTCGGGCAGGGGCGCCTTACAATGAGCAGTTCTTC. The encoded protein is CASSLGLRRAGAPYNEQFF.